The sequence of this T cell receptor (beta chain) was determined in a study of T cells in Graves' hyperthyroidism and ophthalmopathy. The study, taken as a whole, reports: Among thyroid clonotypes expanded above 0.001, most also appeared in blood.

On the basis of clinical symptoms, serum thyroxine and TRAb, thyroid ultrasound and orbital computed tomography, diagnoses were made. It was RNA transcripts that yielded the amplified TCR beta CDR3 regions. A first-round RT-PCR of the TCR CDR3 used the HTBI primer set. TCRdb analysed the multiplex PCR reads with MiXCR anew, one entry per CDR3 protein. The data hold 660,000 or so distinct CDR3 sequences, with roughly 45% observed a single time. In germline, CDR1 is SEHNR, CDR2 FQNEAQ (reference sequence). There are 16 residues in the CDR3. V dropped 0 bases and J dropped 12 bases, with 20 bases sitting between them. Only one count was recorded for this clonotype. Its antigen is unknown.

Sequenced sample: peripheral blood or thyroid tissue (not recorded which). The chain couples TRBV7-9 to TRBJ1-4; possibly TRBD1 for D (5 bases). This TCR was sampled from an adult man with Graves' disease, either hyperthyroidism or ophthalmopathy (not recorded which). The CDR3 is CASSLAGDFRITELFF. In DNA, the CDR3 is TGTGCCAGCAGCTTAGCAGGGGACTTTCGAATAACGGAACTGTTTTTT.